These T cell receptor beta chains were read from a single sample in a study of OX40 agonist ivuxolimab in advanced cancers. Data came from immunoSEQ multiplex PCR; TCRdb stores just in-frame clones and leaves some out. Here the sample spans tens of thousands of clones, approximately 70% being singletons. The sample in question was CD4+ or CD8+ T cells sorted from blood, obtained in a trial of the OX40 agonist ivuxolimab. These receptors all come from an adult with an advanced solid tumor such as melanoma, head and neck, liver or kidney cancer. Each CDR3 is given with its conserved first and last residue. D genes are given only for firm matches. Clone size appears in some rows only: once, few, many, or a class for an expanded clone.

D: TRBD1
J: TRBJ2-1
size: few
V: TRBV5-1
CDR3: CASSQSTGNEQFF
DNA: TGCGCCAGCAGCCAGTCGACAGGGAATGAGCAGTTCTTC

D: TRBD1
J: TRBJ2-1
size: few
V: TRBV9
CDR3: CASSVTGGLSRGRGNEQFF
DNA: TGTGCCAGCAGCGTTACAGGGGGCCTTAGTCGCGGTCGGGGCAATGAGCAGTTCTTC

D: NA
J: TRBJ2-7
size: NA
V: TRBV21-1
CDR3: CASSILRGEQYF
DNA: TGTGCCAGCAGCATCCTCCGGGGCGAGCAGTACTTC

D: TRBD1
J: TRBJ2-1
size: NA
V: TRBV5-6
CDR3: CASSWGTGINNEQFF
DNA: TGTGCCAGCAGCTGGGGGACAGGGATCAACAATGAGCAGTTCTTC

D: NA
J: TRBJ1-2
size: NA
V: TRBV13
CDR3: CASSEAGRLYGYTF
DNA: TGTGCCAGCAGTGAAGCGGGACGGCTCTATGGCTACACCTTC

D: NA
J: TRBJ1-2
size: NA
V: TRBV10-3
CDR3: CAISESRRGGYGYTF
DNA: TGTGCCATCAGTGAGTCAAGAAGGGGCGGGTATGGCTACACCTTC

D: NA
J: TRBJ1-1
size: NA
V: TRBV10-3
CDR3: CAIAGMSLSGNTEAFF
DNA: TGTGCCATCGCGGGGATGAGTTTAAGTGGGAACACTGAAGCTTTCTTT

D: NA
J: TRBJ1-1
size: large
V: TRBV11-2
CDR3: CASSSGPEAFF
DNA: TGTGCCAGCTCCTCCGGGCCTGAAGCTTTCTTT

D: NA
J: TRBJ2-1
size: NA
V: TRBV6-5
CDR3: CASSADQLEFF
DNA: TGTGCCAGCAGTGCTGACCAGCTGGAGTTCTTC

D: TRBD1
J: TRBJ1-5
size: NA
V: TRBV6-5
CDR3: CASILGQGTPGPQHF
DNA: TGTGCCAGCATCCTGGGACAGGGGACCCCAGGGCCCCAGCATTTT

D: TRBD2
J: TRBJ2-3
size: once
V: TRBV7-2
CDR3: CASSPLPRSGGRGTQYF
DNA: TGTGCCAGCAGCCCGCTCCCCCGGAGCGGGGGTAGGGGTACGCAGTATTTT

D: NA
J: TRBJ1-4
size: medium-sized
V: TRBV7-3
CDR3: CASRGLEPLQEKLFF
DNA: TGTGCCAGCAGAGGTTTAGAGCCACTTCAGGAAAAACTGTTTTTT

D: NA
J: TRBJ1-4
size: NA
V: TRBV7-8
CDR3: CASSLMRGRTNEKLFF
DNA: TGTGCCAGCAGCTTAATGAGGGGGAGAACTAATGAAAAACTGTTTTTT

D: NA
J: TRBJ2-5
size: many
V: TRBV7-9
CDR3: CASSPRTVGDQYF
DNA: TGTGCCAGCAGCCCCCGGACAGTGGGGGACCAGTACTTC

D: NA
J: TRBJ2-7
size: once
V: TRBV30
CDR3: CAWSVLPESYEQYF
DNA: TGTGCCTGGAGTGTACTTCCCGAGAGCTACGAGCAGTACTTC

D: NA
J: TRBJ2-2
size: NA
V: TRBV28
CDR3: CASRRGGHTGELFF
DNA: TGTGCCAGCAGAAGGGGAGGTCACACCGGGGAGCTGTTTTTT

D: TRBD1
J: TRBJ2-7
size: NA
V: TRBV11-2
CDR3: CASSPGQGSLLEQYF
DNA: TGTGCCAGCAGCCCCGGACAGGGAAGCCTGCTCGAGCAGTACTTC

D: TRBD2
J: TRBJ2-5
size: NA
V: TRBV11-2
CDR3: CASSSATSGGTQYF
DNA: TGTGCCAGCAGCTCTGCGACTAGCGGTGGGACCCAGTACTTC

D: NA
J: TRBJ2-1
size: NA
V: TRBV7-9
CDR3: CASSPLYPPEQFF
DNA: TGTGCCAGCAGCCCTTTATACCCCCCTGAGCAGTTCTTC

D: TRBD1
J: TRBJ1-1
size: NA
V: TRBV11-2
CDR3: CASSPTRGINTEAFF
DNA: TGTGCCAGCAGCCCAACCAGGGGGATAAACACTGAAGCTTTCTTT

D: NA
J: TRBJ1-2
size: NA
V: TRBV10-3
CDR3: CAISESEASGYGYTF
DNA: TGTGCCATCAGTGAGTCCGAGGCCTCGGGCTATGGCTACACCTTC

D: NA
J: TRBJ2-6
size: NA
V: TRBV7-9
CDR3: CASSPPLAHSGANVLTF
DNA: TGTGCCAGCAGCCCGCCCCTTGCTCACTCTGGGGCCAACGTCCTGACTTTC

D: NA
J: TRBJ1-1
size: NA
V: TRBV9
CDR3: CASSPQSGNTEAFF
DNA: TGTGCCAGCAGCCCGCAATCTGGCAACACTGAAGCTTTCTTT

D: NA
J: TRBJ2-7
size: once
V: TRBV6-6
CDR3: CASSYGAGGYEQYF
DNA: TGTGCCAGCAGTTACGGCGCTGGGGGATACGAGCAGTACTTC

D: NA
J: TRBJ2-1
size: NA
V: TRBV21-1
CDR3: CASSKCVPATSECEQFF
DNA: TGTGCCAGCAGCAAATGTGTCCCTGCCACTAGTGAGTGTGAGCAGTTCTTC

D: TRBD2
J: TRBJ2-3
size: NA
V: TRBV27
CDR3: CASSLAGTSLDTQYF
DNA: TGTGCCAGCAGTTTAGCCGGGACTAGTCTAGATACGCAGTATTTT

D: NA
J: TRBJ1-1
size: NA
V: TRBV7-2
CDR3: CASSPRDGKTEAFF
DNA: TGTGCCAGCAGCCCCCGGGACGGAAAGACTGAAGCTTTCTTT

D: NA
J: TRBJ2-7
size: NA
V: TRBV4-3
CDR3: CASSQDQGNGEQYF
DNA: TGCGCCAGCAGCCAAGATCAGGGAAATGGGGAGCAGTACTTC

D: NA
J: TRBJ2-7
size: once
V: TRBV5-1
CDR3: CASSGGASYEQYF
DNA: TGCGCCAGCAGTGGGGGGGCGTCCTACGAGCAGTACTTC